Below, one T cell receptor beta chain is given with its context. The data derive from a study of shared clonotypes between healthy human individuals. The CDR3 sequence is 15 residues long. V was cut by 0 bases and J by 2 bases, with 9 bases left in between. Germline-derived CDR1 and CDR2 are SGHNT and YYREEE (reference sequence). Repertoires were generated with immunoSEQ multiplex PCR, while TCRdb's copy carries only in-frame clones and drops some. The repertoire holds about 1.5 million clones, with approximately 98% as singletons. This TCR was sampled from a man aged 25-40 years in good health. The sample comprised naive CD4+ T cells sorted from blood. Subset noted: CD45RA+ positively selected. The V and J genes are TRBV5-4 and TRBJ2-1; D call uncertain. CDR3 in amino acids: CASSLEWRPYNEQFF. The DNA of the CDR3 is TGTGCCAGCAGCTTGGAGTGGCGACCCTACAATGAGCAGTTCTTC.